This T cell receptor (beta chain) is from a study of T cell repertoires in cytomegalovirus infection. A remark on this clonotype: What it recognizes is unknown.

TCRdb re-called the reads through MiXCR, storing one row per CDR3 protein. Here the sample spans about 490,000 distinct CDR3 sequences, about 30% being singletons. Trimming took off 1 base at V and 6 bases at J, with 7 bases between the two ends. CDR3 length: 13 residues. Germline CDR1 reads SGHTA; CDR2 reads FQGNSA. Study outcomes and limitations: Frequencies of public TCR beta families were cumulated, and this identified carriers of CMV plus the relevant HLA.

This chain uses TRBV7-2 with TRBJ2-1, with D uncertain. The source material was PBMCs. The TCR sequence derives from a human donor in good health (CMV status not recorded). Some clones in this sample may be carry-over from other donors' samples. The CDR3 region has the DNA TGTGCCAGCAGCTTAGTCTGGGGCAATGAGCAGTTCTTC. It specifies CASSLVWGNEQFF.